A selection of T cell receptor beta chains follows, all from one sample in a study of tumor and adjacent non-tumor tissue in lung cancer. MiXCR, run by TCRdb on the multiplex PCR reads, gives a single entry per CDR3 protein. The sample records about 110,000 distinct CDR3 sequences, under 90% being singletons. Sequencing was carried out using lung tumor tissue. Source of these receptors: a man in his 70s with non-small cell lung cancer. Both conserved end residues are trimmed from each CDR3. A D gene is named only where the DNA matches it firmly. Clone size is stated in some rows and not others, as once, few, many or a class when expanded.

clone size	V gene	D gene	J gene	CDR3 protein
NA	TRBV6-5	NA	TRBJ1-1	ATRENTGAF
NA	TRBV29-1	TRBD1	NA	SVGQGMGPQY
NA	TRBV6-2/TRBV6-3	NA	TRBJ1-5	ASSFHRLDQPQR
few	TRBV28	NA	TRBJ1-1	ASSFSSGWELNTEAF
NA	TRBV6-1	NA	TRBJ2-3	ASSEDGTGGPDTQY
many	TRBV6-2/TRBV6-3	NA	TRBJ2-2	ATSEGASRLF
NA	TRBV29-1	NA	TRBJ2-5	SEADRFQEAQH
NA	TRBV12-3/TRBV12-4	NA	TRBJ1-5	VSSPACRPQH
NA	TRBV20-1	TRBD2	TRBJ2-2	NARGSGREAGELL
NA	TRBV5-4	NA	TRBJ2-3	ASSLGVLSTDMQY
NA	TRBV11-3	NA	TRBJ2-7	ATSLMTVSVYEQY
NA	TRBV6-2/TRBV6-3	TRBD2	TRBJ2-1	ASSCSLCGRATNEQF
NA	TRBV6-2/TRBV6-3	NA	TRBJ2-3	ASSYRTPQSDTQF
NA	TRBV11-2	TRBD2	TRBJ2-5	ASSLDLRLAPY
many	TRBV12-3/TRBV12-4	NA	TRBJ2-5	ASSSVWGTQY
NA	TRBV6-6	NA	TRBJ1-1	ASWDRSTEVF
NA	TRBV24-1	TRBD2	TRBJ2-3	ATSDPTSGGPDTQY
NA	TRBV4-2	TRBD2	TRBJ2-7	TSSPLGLAGGKEQY
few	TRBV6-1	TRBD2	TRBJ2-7	ASSGRDYSYELY
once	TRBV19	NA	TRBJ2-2	ASSKGHKQTPGSCF
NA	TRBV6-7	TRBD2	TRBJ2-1	VSSYGSGGANEQF
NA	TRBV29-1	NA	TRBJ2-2	SVLGNTRELF
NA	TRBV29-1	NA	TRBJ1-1	IVVAERPEAF
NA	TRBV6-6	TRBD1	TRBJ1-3	ARSILGQGEITIY
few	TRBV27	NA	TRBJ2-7	ASSSRDIGVYEQY
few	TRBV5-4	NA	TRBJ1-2	VSSLDVNYGHT
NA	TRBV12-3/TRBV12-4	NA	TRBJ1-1	ANRGGEAF
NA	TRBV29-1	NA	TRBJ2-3	SVEARGKDTQY